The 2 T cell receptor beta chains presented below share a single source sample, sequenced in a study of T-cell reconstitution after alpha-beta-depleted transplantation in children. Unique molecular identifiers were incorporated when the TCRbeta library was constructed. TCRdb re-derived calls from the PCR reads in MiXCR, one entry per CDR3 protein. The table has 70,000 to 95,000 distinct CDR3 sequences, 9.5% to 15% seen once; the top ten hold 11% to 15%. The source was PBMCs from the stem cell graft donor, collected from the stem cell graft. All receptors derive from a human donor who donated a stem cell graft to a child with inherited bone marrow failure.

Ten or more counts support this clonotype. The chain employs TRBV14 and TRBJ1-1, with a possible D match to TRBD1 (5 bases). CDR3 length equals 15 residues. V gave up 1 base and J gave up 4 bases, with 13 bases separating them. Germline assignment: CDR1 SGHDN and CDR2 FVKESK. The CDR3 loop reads CASSQAAGRGTEAFF. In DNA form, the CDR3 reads TGTGCCAGCAGCCAAGCGGCAGGAAGGGGCACTGAAGCTTTCTTT.

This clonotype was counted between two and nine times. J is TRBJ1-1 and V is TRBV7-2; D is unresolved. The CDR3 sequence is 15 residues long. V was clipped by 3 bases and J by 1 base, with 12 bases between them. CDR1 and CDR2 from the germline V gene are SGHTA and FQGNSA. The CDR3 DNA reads TGTGCCAGCAGCTTCGCGGGCCTGGGGAACACTGAAGCTTTCTTT. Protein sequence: CASSFAGLGNTEAFF.